The entry below describes one T cell receptor beta chain. The antigen is undetermined. The CDR3 runs to 12 residues. Germline assignment: CDR1 MDHEN and CDR2 SYDVKM. With 5 bases removed from V and 4 bases from J, the gap between germline ends came to 9 bases. The PCR made use of 60 Vbeta and 13 Jbeta primers. Assay: immunoSEQ multiplex PCR; the TCRdb copy retains only in-frame clones and omits some. The sample consists of 150,000 to 200,000 clones, 70% to 80% of them appearing once. This entry belongs to a study of cytomegalovirus exposure and HLA in healthy donors. Study-wide results and caveats: The availability of immune exposure information extended only to CMV serostatus.

This clonotype originated in a man between 18 and 35 years old in good health and CMV-seropositive. Sequenced material: PBMCs. The chain is built from TRBV28 and TRBJ2-7; D gene uncertain. The CDR3 DNA reads as TGTGCCAGCAGTCCCGCGAAATACGAGCAGTACTTC. It encodes CASSPAKYEQYF.